Listed below are T cell receptor beta chains from one sample, sequenced in a study of blood T cell repertoires in COVID-19. The table came from immunoSEQ multiplex PCR; TCRdb's copy has only in-frame clones and leaves some out. This sample has over 45,000 clones, with roughly 89% found just once. Sequencing used peripheral blood. These receptor sequences come from a woman aged 60-75 years with COVID-19, enrolled during active disease. Both conserved end residues are trimmed from each CDR3. Clone size is not always given. Where it is, it says once, few, many or a class for expanded clones.

13	TRBV4-3	NA	ASSQDLGVGETQY
11	TRBV19	NA	ASSIGRDNEQF
15	TRBV6-6	NA	ASSPVAIAGITYEQY
17	TRBV10-3	NA	AISAGYGSGSTVPWEQY
13	TRBV10-1	once	ASSERSSGTGELF
14	TRBV6-4	NA	ASSASISGTGSPLH
13	TRBV27	NA	ASSLGTSGNYEQY
16	TRBV6-2/TRBV6-3	NA	ASSYYPQGDYSNQPQH
15	TRBV5-6	NA	ASSLGGPASSNYGYT
11	TRBV28	NA	ASSLDLNYGYT
13	TRBV30	few	AWSRLVGMNTEAF
11	TRBV4-1	NA	ASSQLANTEAF
11	TRBV6-5	NA	ASSYERSGGYT
12	TRBV2	once	ASSPGTGGTEAF
15	TRBV27	NA	ASSLKFVQYSNQPQH
14	TRBV11-3	NA	ASSTGTGPNTGELF
11	TRBV2	NA	ASSTLSSSEAF
11	TRBV7-8	NA	ASSLGAATRQY
12	TRBV2	NA	ASGGDGGWTEAF
13	TRBV2	NA	ASTPQVGRQETQY
11	TRBV7-2	NA	ASSFSSTDTQY
13	TRBV30	NA	ACQAGTAVSSPLH
12	TRBV19	NA	ASMVAGGKDTQY
15	TRBV7-9	NA	ASIGLAGALLYNEQF
10	TRBV29-1	NA	SVLNGGSEAF
12	TRBV6-5	NA	ASRAGGWTGELF
14	TRBV7-6	NA	ASSLMSSGSTDTQY
12	TRBV13	NA	ASSSRVRGYGYT
14	TRBV20-1	NA	SASGATGAANYGYT
15	TRBV9	NA	ASSAPRQDRSGNTIY
15	TRBV7-9	NA	ASSFYRGQGGTDTQY
14	TRBV28	once	ASSLPRTSGSLEQF
13	TRBV4-3	once	ASSQELAAYNEQF
11	TRBV11-2	NA	ASSRGEERGYT
12	TRBV19	NA	ASGRQGVGNTIY
10	TRBV7-8	NA	ASSRTGEERY
12	TRBV6-5	NA	ASRPRAGYQPQH
14	TRBV10-3	NA	AISGDRGMKGTEAF
14	TRBV2	NA	ASSDRAGWGKNIQY
11	TRBV28	NA	ASSDSGGNTIY
14	TRBV6-1	once	ASSELAGQLSYEQY
17	TRBV6-4	NA	ASSDPRTSGGARTGELF
13	TRBV6-6	NA	ASSYYGGATGELF
11	TRBV12-3/TRBV12-4	NA	ASTYPGGYGYT
13	TRBV4-1	NA	ASSQTRTVVETQY
10	TRBV6-5	NA	ASSPSGRVKY
13	TRBV9	NA	ASSVGQESSYEQY
12	TRBV5-4	many	ASSLDRGHAEAF
15	TRBV4-1	NA	ASSHLPGQGNTGELF
13	TRBV5-6	few	ASRMAGGVNYEQY
13	TRBV7-9	NA	ASSSPSTSSWEQF
11	TRBV30	NA	AWRQTGPETQY
12	TRBV2	NA	ASSDTTGTYEQY
11	TRBV10-3	NA	AISEAGNQPQH
12	TRBV18	NA	ASSPGTPNTEAF
11	TRBV19	NA	ASSMFAGGEQY
13	TRBV11-3	NA	ASSPPWGGSTEAF
10	TRBV12-3/TRBV12-4	NA	ASSRDSYWQY
14	TRBV6-5	NA	ASSYSGLAGTYEQY
13	TRBV6-2/TRBV6-3	NA	ASSYSGLSGNTIY